Below, 21 T cell receptor beta chains from the same sample are listed, as sequenced in a study of T-cell reconstitution after alpha-beta-depleted transplantation in children. TCRbeta library construction was performed incorporating unique molecular identifiers. TCRdb recomputed calls from the PCR reads with MiXCR, one row per CDR3 protein. The data show under 850,000 distinct CDR3 sequences, around 13% seen once. The material was PBMCs, obtained before TCRalphabeta/CD19-depleted stem cell transplant. Every receptor here comes from a girl aged 2-9 years with congenital amegakaryocytic thrombocytopenia, due to receive a stem cell transplant.

The chain is built from TRBV20-1 and TRBJ2-7; the match to TRBD2 covers 8 bases. Trimming took 3 bases from V and 2 from J; bases not matched to a gene: 12. The CDR3 extends over 16 amino acids. CDR1 and CDR2 from the germline V gene are DFQATT and SNEGSKA (reference sequence). CDR3 protein: CSASDERLAGPYEQYF. The CDR3 bases are TGCAGTGCTAGTGATGAGCGCTTAGCGGGACCCTACGAGCAGTACTTC.

J is TRBJ2-3 and V is TRBV7-2; D might be TRBD2 (6 bases). This CDR3 contains 16 residues. Trimming left V 2 bases short and J 3 bases short, with 15 bases between. Per germline, CDR1 SGHTA and CDR2 FQGNSA. The CDR3, as DNA: TGTGCCAGCAGCTTATTGGTTTTAGCGGAAACAGATACGCAGTATTTT. The encoded protein is CASSLLVLAETDTQYF. The full variable domain, rest sourced from reference TRBV7-2 and TRBJ2-3, is GAGVSQSPSNKVTEKGKDVELRCDPISGHTALYWYRQSLGQGLEFLIYFQGNSAPDKSGLPSDRFSAERTGGSVSTLTIQRTQQEDSAVYLCASSLLVLAETDTQYFGPGTRLTVL.

This clonotype has a count of ten or more. The chain carries TRBV5-1 and TRBJ2-3; 8 bases line up with TRBD2. The germline gives CDR1 SGHRS, CDR2 YFSETQ. This CDR3 has 14 residues. V was clipped by 0 bases and J by 10 bases; unmatched bases: 7. CDR3 bases: TGCGCCAGCAGCTTGGATGGCGGGAGGAGACCGCAGTATTTT. Protein: CASSLDGGRRPQYF.

A word on this clonotype: Germline and junction disagree at one end, which may indicate a read error. The V gene is TRBV5-1, the J gene TRBJ2-7; D is ambiguous. The CDR3 length is 13 residues. CDR1 is SGHRS, CDR2 YFSETQ, per germline. The CDR3 region is CTSSLAGSYEQYF. Written as DNA, the CDR3 is TGCACCAGCAGCTTGGCCGGCTCCTACGAGCAGTACTTC. The full variable domain, completed using reference TRBV5-1 and TRBJ2-7, is KAGVTQTPRYLIKTRGQQVTLSCSPISGHRSVSWYQQTPGQGLQFLFEYFSETQRNKGNFPGRFSGRQFSNSRSEMNVSTLELGDSALYLCTSSLAGSYEQYFGPGTRLTVT.

The chain recombines TRBV6-1 with TRBJ2-5, with TRBD1 as a possible D gene (5 bases). Germline-derived CDR1 and CDR2 are MNHNS and SASEGT. Trimming removed 6 bases from V and 5 bases from J, with 13 bases in between. This CDR3 region has 13 residues. CDR3 in amino acids: CASRGVSGETQYF. DNA for the CDR3: TGTGCCAGCAGAGGGGTATCTGGTGAGACCCAGTACTTC.

The sample holds many counts of this clonotype. The genes are TRBV6-5 and TRBJ2-7; no firm D call. The ends were cut back, 2 bases at V and 0 bases at J, with 8 bases in the middle. CDR3 size: 14 residues. CDR1 is MNHEY, CDR2 SVGAGI, per germline. The CDR3, as DNA: TGTGCCAGCAGTTACGGTGACGGCTCCTACGAGCAGTACTTC. This sequence encodes CASSYGDGSYEQYF.

Concerning this clonotype: A much larger clonotype is one base distant, so this may be a read error. The chain employs TRBV29-1 and TRBJ2-2; 13 nucleotides line up with TRBD2. The germline V gene has CDR1 SQVTM and CDR2 ANQGSEA. The CDR3 loop spans 14 amino acids. The CDR3 reads CRVGLAGDTGELFF. The CDR3 bases are TGCAGGGTTGGACTAGCGGGAGACACCGGGGAGCTGTTTTTT.

The chain uses TRBV12-3 or TRBV12-4 and TRBJ1-1; D is unclear. This CDR3 is built from 11 residues. Between the trimmed V and J ends, which lost 8 bases and 11 bases, there was a span of 15 bases. The DNA for the CDR3 is TGTGCCAGCTCATCCCGGGCAGACGCTTTCTTT. Residues: CASSSRADAFF.

This clonotype was detected only a few times. The rearrangement joins TRBV2 to TRBJ1-6; no definite D call. Trimming stripped 0 bases from V and 9 bases from J, with 9 bases between. Germline CDR1 SNHLY, CDR2 FYNNEI. The CDR3 sequence is 14 residues long. CDR3 DNA: TGTGCCAGCAGTGAAGCGGCAGGTTTTTCACCCCTCCACTTT. It specifies CASSEAAGFSPLHF.

This clonotype has ten or more counts. The chain links TRBV3-1 to TRBJ2-1; 8 nucleotides agree with TRBD1. The V gene's germline CDR1 is LGHDT and CDR2 YNNKEL (reference sequence). CDR3 length equals 16 residues. With V trimmed by 6 bases and J by 4 bases, 11 bases remained unmatched. CDR3 sequence reads: CASSSTPGQVYNEQFF. The CDR3 nucleotides are TGTGCCAGCAGTTCGACTCCGGGACAGGTTTACAATGAGCAGTTCTTC.

This clonotype was counted between two and nine times. The chain has TRBV30 and TRBJ2-3; TRBD2 matches at 8 bases. CDR1 and CDR2 (germline): GTSNPN, SVGIG (reference sequence). The V segment lost 0 bases and the J segment 3 bases; nucleotides outside the gene matches: 5. The CDR3 runs to 15 residues. The CDR3 loop reads CAWSVAVAGTDTQYF. In DNA form, the CDR3 reads TGTGCCTGGAGTGTAGCGGTAGCGGGAACAGATACGCAGTATTTT.

This clonotype was counted at least ten times. This chain uses TRBV29-1 with TRBJ2-7; a weak D match, TRBD2 (5 bases). Germline CDR1 and CDR2: SQVTM and ANQGSEA. The CDR3 is 15 residues long. The V gene lost 5 bases and the J gene lost 1 base, with 18 bases spanning the gap. The CDR3 nucleotides are TGCAGCGTTATTCCCGCGGACTTCCGATCCTACGAGCAGTACTTC. This codes for CSVIPADFRSYEQYF.

This clonotype came up many times. The chain combines TRBV6-5 with TRBJ2-3, with D possibly called TRBD1 or TRBD2 (5 bases each). This CDR3 comprises 17 residues. V was trimmed by 0 bases and J by 0 bases, leaving 13 bases between them. Germline-derived CDR1 and CDR2 are MNHEY and SVGAGI. The CDR3 loop is CASSYSGAGYSTDTQYF. The CDR3 nucleotides read TGTGCCAGCAGTTACTCCGGGGCAGGGTATAGCACAGATACGCAGTATTTT.

There are a few counts of this clonotype. The genes are TRBV18 and TRBJ2-7; 7 bases map to TRBD1. Germline CDR1 is KGHSH and CDR2 is LQKENI. The length of the CDR3 is 13 residues. V lost 4 bases to trimming and J lost 6 bases; unmatched junction nucleotides: 6. CDR3 region: CASSRTGALEQYF. The CDR3 DNA is TGTGCCAGCTCACGGACAGGAGCTCTCGAGCAGTACTTC. Looking up the rest from reference TRBV18 and TRBJ2-7 gives the full variable domain: NAGVMQNPRHLVRRRGQEARLRCSPMKGHSHVYWYRQLPEEGLKFMVYLQKENIIDESGMPKERFSAEFPKEGPSILRIQQVVRGDSAAYFCASSRTGALEQYFGPGTRLTVT.

This clonotype was found a few times. The chain has TRBV7-9 and TRBJ2-7, with a possible D match to TRBD2 (5 bases). The CDR3 contains 15 residues. The V gene's germline CDR1 is SEHNR and CDR2 FQNEAQ (reference sequence). Trimming left V 5 bases short and J 0 bases short, with 14 bases between. CDR3 bases: TGTGCCAGCAGCACGTCGGAGAGGGACTCCTACGAGCAGTACTTC. This codes for CASSTSERDSYEQYF.

This clonotype has ten or more counts. V is TRBV29-1 and J is TRBJ2-1; 10 positions agree with TRBD2. The ends lost 6 bases at V and 9 bases at J; junction bases unmatched: 11. Germline assignment: CDR1 SQVTM and CDR2 ANQGSEA. This CDR3 is 14 amino acids long. CDR3 in amino acids: CSVSGTSAFSEQFF. The CDR3 DNA sequence: TGCAGCGTATCCGGGACTAGCGCCTTCAGTGAGCAGTTCTTC.

In this sample, this clonotype turned up many times. This chain uses TRBV5-1 with TRBJ2-1; D uncertain. With 0 bases removed from V and 8 bases from J, the gap between germline ends came to 9 bases. CDR3 length: 13 amino acids. The germline gives CDR1 SGHRS, CDR2 YFSETQ. DNA of the CDR3: TGCGCCAGCAGCTTGGTTTGGCTAGATGAGCAGTTCTTC. Its protein is CASSLVWLDEQFF.

This clonotype was observed many times. The chain links TRBV4-1 to TRBJ2-2; D uncertain. The CDR3 sequence is 15 residues long. V shed 2 bases and J shed 1 base, with 8 bases lying between them. CDR1 MGHRA and CDR2 YSYEKL come from the germline V gene. The CDR3 protein is CASSQIAGNTGELFF. The CDR3 nucleotides are TGCGCCAGCAGCCAAATAGCCGGGAACACCGGGGAGCTGTTTTTT.

This clonotype was detected only a few times. The chain uses TRBV6-6 and TRBJ1-4, with D perhaps matching TRBD1 (6 bases). The CDR3 totals 13 residues. The V and J ends lost 8 bases and 5 bases respectively, with 12 bases between them. Germline V gives CDR1 MNHNY, CDR2 SVGAGI (reference sequence). The CDR3 reads CASGGQLNEKLFF. For the CDR3, the DNA is TGTGCCAGCGGGGGACAACTAAATGAAAAACTGTTTTTT.

This clonotype was seen a handful of times. Here the CDR3 reads CASSLGTSAMEQYF. CDR3 DNA: TGTGCCAGCAGTTTGGGAACCTCGGCCATGGAGCAGTACTTC. The chain is built from TRBV12-3 or TRBV12-4 and TRBJ2-7; D remains ambiguous. V was cut by 3 bases and J by 7 bases, with 16 bases left in between. This CDR3 contains 14 residues.

This clonotype was counted at least ten times. The V call is TRBV7-6, the J call TRBJ2-3, with 7 bases that match TRBD1. Trimming removed 0 bases from V and 1 base from J; junction bases left unmatched: 4. The germline V gene encodes CDR1 SGHVS and CDR2 FNYEAQ. There are 16 residues in the CDR3. The CDR3 DNA reads TGTGCCAGCAGCTTAGCTACAGGGGATGGCACAGATACGCAGTATTTT. It encodes CASSLATGDGTDTQYF.